This passage covers 9 T cell receptor beta chains from one sample sequenced in a study of T cells in Graves' hyperthyroidism and ophthalmopathy (dated by TCRdb to the late 2010s). Libraries came from multiplex PCR. The instrument given in TCRdb is Illumina HiSeq 2000. The TCR beta CDR3 regions were amplified from the RNA transcripts. A first-round RT-PCR of the TCR CDR3 used the HTBI primer set with the Qiagen OneStep RT-PCR kit. TCRdb trimmed public reads at Q25 via fastp, called clones via MiXCR and kept in-frame beta chains. Entries are consolidated by CDR3 protein sequence, retaining the most common genes and DNA. The sample table holds around 690,000 distinct CDR3 sequences, of which approximately 15% were seen once. Clones ranked in the top ten supply roughly a sixth of the sample. The sequenced sample consisted of blood. All receptors derive from a man aged 45 to 65 with Graves' hyperthyroidism.

The V and J genes are TRBV9 and TRBJ2-2; D not certain. The germline V gene encodes CDR1 SGDLS and CDR2 YYNGEE. CDR3 length: 14 amino acids. V was pared by 4 bases and J by 4 bases, with 11 bases between. The DNA for the CDR3 is TGTGCCAGCAGCCTCCCATCAGCCACCGGGGAGCTGTTTTTT. It specifies CASSLPSATGELFF.

This clonotype was detected many times. The V call is TRBV11-2, the J call TRBJ2-7; TRBD1 aligns across 8 bases. The V and J ends lost 4 bases and 6 bases, in that order; junction bases with no gene match: 5. The CDR3 is made up of 13 amino acids. CDR1 and CDR2 (germline): SGHAT, FQNNGV. The CDR3 DNA is TGTGCCAGCAGCTCCGGGACAGGTGGCGAGCAGTACTTC. It codes for CASSSGTGGEQYF.

In this sample, this clonotype turned up many times. The chain has TRBV6-1 and TRBJ2-5, with D perhaps given as TRBD1 or TRBD2 (5 bases each). Per germline, CDR1 MNHNS and CDR2 SASEGT. The CDR3 has 17 amino acids. Deletions cut 6 bases from V and 2 bases from J, with 22 bases between. The CDR3 reads CASRSRELGRQQETQYF. For the CDR3, the DNA is TGTGCCAGCAGAAGCCGTGAATTGGGACGGCAACAAGAGACCCAGTACTTC.

J is TRBJ2-7 and V is TRBV30; D is perhaps TRBD1 (6 bases). The CDR3 length is 12 residues. V shed 8 bases and J shed 8 bases, with 19 bases lying between them. CDR1 GTSNPN and CDR2 SVGIG come from the germline V gene (reference sequence). CDR3 sequence: CAGANRGRQQYF. CDR3 DNA sequence: TGTGCCGGCGCAAATAGGGGGAGACAGCAGTACTTC.

This clonotype came up many times. The gene calls are TRBV19 and TRBJ1-2; D is perhaps TRBD1 (6 bases). Between the trimmed V and J ends, which lost 7 bases and 2 bases, there was a span of 17 bases. The CDR3 contains 15 residues. Germline V gene lookup returns CDR1 LNHDA and CDR2 SQIVND (reference sequence). CDR3 residues: CASNEVGTRNYGYTF. DNA of the CDR3: TGTGCCAGTAACGAGGTCGGGACACGGAACTATGGCTACACCTTC. The full variable domain, with the rest looked up from reference TRBV19 and TRBJ1-2, is DGGITQSPKYLFRKEGQNVTLSCEQNLNHDAMYWYRQDPGQGLRLIYYSQIVNDFQKGDIAEGYSVSREKKESFPLTVTSAQKNPTAFYLCASNEVGTRNYGYTFGSGTRLTVV.

The sample holds a few counts of this clonotype. V is TRBV29-1 and J is TRBJ1-5; D is ambiguous. Trimming took off 3 bases at V and 3 bases at J, with 9 bases between the two ends. The CDR3 extends over 13 amino acids. Looked up from germline, CDR1 is SQVTM and CDR2 is ANQGSEA. CDR3 residues: CSVEDGHNQPQHF. The CDR3 nucleotides are TGCAGCGTTGAGGACGGCCACAATCAGCCCCAGCATTTT.

V gene TRBV12-3 or TRBV12-4 combines with J gene TRBJ1-6; unclear D gene. This CDR3 comprises 13 residues. Deletions cut 3 bases from V and 12 bases from J, with 12 bases between. DNA for the CDR3: TGTGCCAGCAGTTTGTACAGATTATTACCCCTCCACTTT. Translated: CASSLYRLLPLHF.

This clonotype was seen only a few times. In nucleotides, the CDR3 is TGTGCCAGCAGTTACGAAGGGGAAGGAGACACCGGGGAGCTGTTTTTT. It specifies CASSYEGEGDTGELFF. The chain links TRBV6-2 or TRBV6-3 to TRBJ2-2; tentative D call: TRBD1 (5 bases). This CDR3 has 16 residues. Trimming cost V 2 bases and J 3 bases, with 13 bases left between them. Germline CDR1 MNHEY, CDR2 SVGEGT.

In its sample, this clonotype was seen many times. The chain uses TRBV28 and TRBJ1-1, with D unclear. The CDR3 is made up of 18 amino acids. Germline lookup yields CDR1 MDHEN and CDR2 SYDVKM. Between the trimmed V and J ends, which lost 1 base and 0 bases, there was a span of 18 bases. CDR3 protein: CASSLLGTRSPMNTEAFF. The CDR3 coding sequence is TGTGCCAGCAGTTTATTGGGCACCCGCTCGCCCATGAACACTGAAGCTTTCTTT. Looking up the rest from reference TRBV28 and TRBJ1-1 gives the full variable domain: DVKVTQSSRYLVKRTGEKVFLECVQDMDHENMFWYRQDPGLGLRLIYFSYDVKMKEKGDIPEGYSVSREKKERFSLILESASTNQTSMYLCASSLLGTRSPMNTEAFFGQGTRLTVV.